Following are 26 T cell receptor beta chains from one sample sequenced in a study of blood T cell repertoires in COVID-19. Sequencing used immunoSEQ multiplex PCR; TCRdb keeps in-frame clones, though not all of them. The table includes some 110,000 clones, more than 75% detected once. The sample consisted of peripheral blood. The receptors shown here come from a man between 65 and 80 years old with acute or convalescent COVID-19.

The V and J genes are TRBV7-3 and TRBJ2-7; D perhaps matches TRBD2 (7 bases). V was trimmed by 2 bases and J by 4 bases, leaving 15 bases between them. Per the germline V gene, CDR1 is SGHTA and CDR2 is FQGTGA. The CDR3 runs 15 residues. The CDR3 DNA reads as TGTGCCAGCAGCTTAGAAGGGGGGGCCGAGTACGAGCAGTACTTC. Protein product: CASSLEGGAEYEQYF.

The V gene is TRBV15, the J gene TRBJ1-2; possibly TRBD1 for D (6 bases). This CDR3 has 16 residues. CDR1 is LNHNV and CDR2 is YYDKDF in the germline V gene (reference sequence). The V end lost 3 bases, the J end lost 8 bases, and 22 bases lay between the germline ends. CDR3 loop: CATSSYIVGGAGGYTF. In nucleotides, the CDR3 is TGTGCCACCAGCAGTTATATTGTCGGGGGGGCAGGAGGCTACACCTTC.

This clone was observed a single time. V usage is TRBV5-1 and J usage is TRBJ2-6, with 7 bases fitting TRBD2. Germline values: CDR1 SGHRS, CDR2 YFSETQ. The CDR3 is 18 residues long. V was pared by 2 bases and J by 2 bases, with 10 bases of the junction left unmatched. CDR3 nucleotide sequence: TGCGCCAGCAGCTTTCGGGACTACCCTCCTGCTGGGGCCAACGTCCTGACTTTC. It is translated as CASSFRDYPPAGANVLTF.

The chain uses TRBV11-3 and TRBJ2-3; 12 bases match TRBD2. Germline CDR1 reads SGHNT; CDR2 reads YENEEA. The CDR3 totals 17 residues. Germline trimming cut 5 bases from V and 6 bases from J; bases unmatched to any gene: 12. In nucleotides, the CDR3 is TGTGCCAGCAGCCATCCCCTAGCGGGAGGGCCTGATGATACGCAGTATTTT. Protein product: CASSHPLAGGPDDTQYF.

The chain combines TRBV7-2 with TRBJ2-5; 8 bases are shared with TRBD1. The trim removed 6 bases at V and 2 bases at J, leaving 8 bases unmatched. CDR3 length equals 15 residues. From germline, CDR1 is SGHTA and CDR2 FQGNSA. The CDR3 nucleotides read TGTGCCAGCAGTCTTAGACAGGGGAGGCAAGAGACCCAGTACTTC. Translating it yields CASSLRQGRQETQYF.

As concerns this clone: Compared with germline, one end of the junction differs, possibly owing to a read error. This chain connects TRBV27 to TRBJ1-1; 7 bases are a match to TRBD1. This CDR3 comprises 15 residues. The germline V gene encodes CDR1 MNHEY and CDR2 SMNVEV (reference sequence). The CDR3 region has the DNA TGTGCCAGCAGTCTATCAAAGGGGGCGAACACTGAAGCTTTCTTT. The encoded protein is CASSLSKGANTEAFF.

The rearrangement joins TRBV6-5 to TRBJ2-4; TRBD2 matches 10 bases. The junction had 5 bases not matched to a gene; V was cut back by 6 bases and J by 3 bases. There are 15 residues in the CDR3. Per germline, CDR1 MNHEY and CDR2 SVGAGI. In nucleotides, the CDR3 is TGTGCCAGCAGGCGGACTAGCGGCGGCAAAAACATTCAGTACTTC. Translated: CASRRTSGGKNIQYF.

This chain uses TRBV10-3 with TRBJ1-5, with 7 positions matching TRBD1. Germline V CDR1 and CDR2: ENHRY, SYGVKD. The CDR3 totals 13 residues. The trim removed 6 bases at V and 7 bases at J, leaving 6 bases unmatched. In nucleotides, the CDR3 is TGTGCCATCAGCCTTCAGGGGGACCAGCCCCAGCATTTT. Protein sequence: CAISLQGDQPQHF.

V is TRBV7-2 and J is TRBJ2-6; 9 bases fit TRBD1. V lost 2 bases to trimming and J lost 1 base; unmatched junction nucleotides: 6. The CDR3 is 18 amino acids. Germline V gene sequence: CDR1 SGHTA, CDR2 FQGNSA. The CDR3 spells CASSLQGTGSSGANVLTF. The CDR3 nucleotides read TGTGCCAGCAGCTTACAGGGGACAGGGTCTTCTGGGGCCAACGTCCTGACTTTC.

This clone occurred once. This chain links TRBV5-4 with TRBJ2-3; weak D call: TRBD2 (6 bases). Trimming removed 0 bases at V and 6 bases at J, with 20 bases between. The germline V gene encodes CDR1 SGHNT and CDR2 YYREEE (reference sequence). The CDR3 loop spans 17 amino acids. CDR3 loop: CASSLAQVRRGVDTQYF. In DNA, the CDR3 is TGTGCCAGCAGCTTGGCCCAAGTACGGCGCGGGGTGGATACGCAGTATTTT.

J is TRBJ2-5 and V is TRBV6-5; 8 nucleotides match TRBD2. Germline assignment: CDR1 MNHEY and CDR2 SVGAGI. This CDR3 is built from 13 residues. Germline trimming cut 8 bases from V and 5 bases from J; bases unmatched to any gene: 7. DNA of the CDR3: TGTGCCAGCCGCCCAGCGGGAGTGGAGACCCAGTACTTC. It specifies CASRPAGVETQYF.

This clone was picked up a small number of times. The chain links TRBV6-5 to TRBJ2-3; D may be TRBD2 (5 bases). CDR1 is MNHEY, CDR2 SVGAGI, per germline. V lost 2 bases and J lost 0, with 6 bases in between. CDR3 length: 14 amino acids. Here the CDR3 reads CASSYGLSTDTQYF. CDR3 bases: TGTGCCAGCAGTTACGGACTTAGCACAGATACGCAGTATTTT.

A word on this clone: A read error may produce the germline difference seen at one junction end. The V call is TRBV2, the J call TRBJ2-2, with 10 positions matching TRBD2. The CDR3 consists of 15 residues. Germline V gene data show CDR1 as SNHLY and CDR2 as FYNNEI. The CDR3 nucleotides read TGTGCCAGCATTGAAACAGCGGGAGGGCCCGGGGAGCTGTTTTTT. Residues: CASIETAGGPGELFF.

The chain uses TRBV19 and TRBJ2-1, with 8 bases identical to TRBD2. V shed 7 bases, J shed 7 bases, and the junction held 9 bases outside the gene matches. CDR3 length: 14 residues. Germline V gene data show CDR1 as LNHDA and CDR2 as SQIVND (reference sequence). The CDR3 DNA reads as TGTGCCAGTACCCTACGGGAGGGGCAGAATGAGCAGTTCTTC. This sequence encodes CASTLREGQNEQFF.

This clone was seen a handful of times. This rearrangement joins TRBV28 to TRBJ1-6, with D possibly matching TRBD1 (6 bases). Germline CDR1 and CDR2: MDHEN and SYDVKM. The V and J ends lost 0 bases and 1 base respectively, with 13 bases between them. CDR3 size: 18 residues. The CDR3 sequence is CASSLWAGAVSYNSPLHF. In DNA, the CDR3 is TGTGCCAGCAGTTTATGGGCAGGGGCGGTATCCTATAATTCACCCCTCCACTTT. The full variable domain, in which reference TRBV28 and TRBJ1-6 provide the parts outside the CDR3, is DVKVTQSSRYLVKRTGEKVFLECVQDMDHENMFWYRQDPGLGLRLIYFSYDVKMKEKGDIPEGYSVSREKKERFSLILESASTNQTSMYLCASSLWAGAVSYNSPLHFGNGTRLTVT.

Only a few counts were recorded for this clone. J is TRBJ1-2 and V is TRBV9; the match to TRBD1 covers 7 bases. V lost 0 bases and J lost 0; bases outside the gene matches: 5. The CDR3 is 16 amino acids. In germline, CDR1 is SGDLS, CDR2 YYNGEE. Written as DNA, the CDR3 is TGTGCCAGCAGCGTAGATCCGGGACAGTCTAACTATGGCTACACCTTC. It yields the protein CASSVDPGQSNYGYTF.

This chain links TRBV9 with TRBJ2-3; 9 bases line up with TRBD1. The V gene end was trimmed by 0 bases and the J gene end by 4 bases; junction bases not matched to a gene: 3. CDR3 size: 15 residues. Germline lookup yields CDR1 SGDLS and CDR2 YYNGEE. CDR3 sequence: CASSVGDRVADTQYF. CDR3 nucleotide sequence: TGTGCCAGCAGCGTAGGGGACAGGGTGGCAGATACGCAGTATTTT.

The rearrangement joins TRBV2 to TRBJ2-2; tentatively, D is TRBD1 (5 bases). CDR1 SNHLY and CDR2 FYNNEI come from the germline V gene. The V gene lost 3 bases and the J gene lost 4 bases, with 9 bases spanning the gap. This CDR3 has 14 residues. CDR3 coding DNA: TGTGCCAGCAGTGAGCAGGGTAGCACCGGGGAGCTGTTTTTT. Amino acid sequence: CASSEQGSTGELFF. Drawing the rest from reference TRBV2 and TRBJ2-2, the complete variable domain is EPEVTQTPSHQVTQMGQEVILRCVPISNHLYFYWYRQILGQKVEFLVSFYNNEISEKSEIFDDQFSVERPDGSNFTLKIRSTKLEDSAMYFCASSEQGSTGELFFGEGSRLTVL.

The chain links TRBV29-1 to TRBJ1-2; no clear D. Germline-derived CDR1 and CDR2 are SQVTM and ANQGSEA. CDR3 length equals 12 residues. The V gene lost 1 base and the J gene lost 8 bases, with 11 bases spanning the gap. The CDR3 sequence: CSVEVGSGGYTF. The CDR3 coding sequence is TGCAGCGTTGAAGTTGGAAGCGGCGGCTACACCTTC.

This sequence joins TRBV11-2 and TRBJ1-1, with D perhaps matching TRBD1 (6 bases). Looked up from germline, CDR1 is SGHAT and CDR2 is FQNNGV. CDR3 length: 14 residues. V lost 0 bases and J lost 10, with 15 bases in between. For the CDR3, the DNA is TGTGCCAGCAGCTTAGAGCCTACAGGGATCGCAGCTTTCTTT. Its translation is CASSLEPTGIAAFF. The variable domain in full, completed from reference TRBV11-2 and TRBJ1-1, reads EAGVAQSPRYKIIEKRQSVAFWCNPISGHATLYWYQQILGQGPKLLIQFQNNGVVDDSQLPKDRFSAERLKGVDSTLKIQPAKLEDSAVYLCASSLEPTGIAAFFGQGTRLTVV.

The genes are TRBV6-5 and TRBJ1-5; D is possibly TRBD1 (5 bases). With 6 bases removed from V and 3 bases from J, the gap between germline ends came to 12 bases. CDR1 MNHEY and CDR2 SVGAGI come from the germline V gene. This CDR3 is 14 amino acids long. The CDR3 region has the DNA TGTGCCAGCAGGGCACAGGAGATCAATCAGCCCCAGCATTTT. Its translation: CASRAQEINQPQHF.

The chain carries TRBV6-1 and TRBJ2-2, with a weak D call TRBD1 (5 bases). Trimming shortened V by 2 bases and J by 5 bases, and 12 bases separated the two germline ends. The CDR3 is made up of 15 amino acids. Germline V gene data show CDR1 as MNHNS and CDR2 as SASEGT. The CDR3 DNA reads TGTGCCAGCAGTGAAAGGGGTGGTAGGACCGGGGAGCTGTTTTTT. Protein sequence: CASSERGGRTGELFF.

This clone was seen a single time. V usage is TRBV7-3 and J usage is TRBJ2-1; D gene unclear. CDR1 and CDR2 (germline): SGHTA, FQGTGA. The CDR3 runs 13 residues. V dropped 1 base and J dropped 8 bases, with 9 bases sitting between them. In DNA form, the CDR3 reads TGTGCCAGCAGCTTAAGTTACCGGGATGAGCAGTTCTTC. It is translated as CASSLSYRDEQFF.

The count of this clone is one. The genes are TRBV30 and TRBJ1-1, with 7 bases aligning to TRBD1. Unmatched junction bases numbered 5, after V lost 5 bases and J lost 2 bases. The CDR3 spans 13 residues. Germline CDR1 is GTSNPN and CDR2 is SVGIG (reference sequence). CDR3 DNA sequence: TGTGCCTGGGGGACAGACGCAAACACTGAAGCTTTCTTT. It translates to CAWGTDANTEAFF.

The V call is TRBV12-3 or TRBV12-4, the J call TRBJ2-2; TRBD1 might be the D (6 bases). This CDR3 has 13 residues. With 10 bases removed from V and 0 bases from J, the gap between germline ends came to 9 bases. The CDR3 coding sequence is TGTGCCACCGGGACATCGAACACCGGGGAGCTGTTTTTT. Protein product: CATGTSNTGELFF.

The chain combines TRBV7-8 with TRBJ2-7; 12 nucleotides match TRBD2. The CDR3 runs to 20 residues. Trimming took 4 bases from V and 3 from J; bases not matched to a gene: 19. CDR1 and CDR2 (germline): SGHVS, FQNEAQ. CDR3 sequence: CASSSYYSSGRALMNYEQYF. CDR3 in DNA: TGTGCCAGCAGCTCATATTATTCTAGCGGGAGGGCACTCATGAACTACGAGCAGTACTTC.